This entry lists 26 T cell receptor beta chains sequenced from one sample in a study of T cell repertoires in cytomegalovirus infection. MiXCR was run by TCRdb on the reads, yielding one entry per CDR3 protein. The sample lists 170,000 or so distinct CDR3 sequences, about a sixth occurring once. The sequenced sample was CD8+ T cells from PBMCs. The receptors come from a human donor in good health (CMV status not recorded). Some clones in this sample may be carry-over from other donors' samples.

The chain combines TRBV6-2 or TRBV6-3 with TRBJ1-1; no definite D call. This CDR3 spans 15 amino acids. Trimming removed 2 bases from V and 1 base from J, with 11 bases in between. Germline assignment: CDR1 MNHEY and CDR2 SVGEGT. The CDR3 loop is CASSYLEAGNTEAFF. The CDR3, as DNA: TGTGCCAGCAGTTACCTCGAGGCAGGGAACACTGAAGCTTTCTTT.

This chain uses TRBV30 with TRBJ1-2, with 9 bases that match TRBD1. Germline loops: CDR1 GTSNPN, CDR2 SVGIG (reference sequence). The CDR3 is made up of 14 amino acids. Unmatched junction bases numbered 6, after V lost 3 bases and J lost 4 bases. DNA for the CDR3: TGTGCCTGGAGCCGGGACAGGGTGATCTATGGCTACACCTTC. Protein sequence: CAWSRDRVIYGYTF. Drawing the rest from reference TRBV30 and TRBJ1-2, the complete variable domain is SQTIHQWPATLVQPVGSPLSLECTVEGTSNPNLYWYRQAAGRGLQLLFYSVGIGQISSEVPQNLSASRPQDRQFILSSKKLLLSDSGFYLCAWSRDRVIYGYTFGSGTRLTVV.

In its sample, this clonotype was seen a few times. The V gene is TRBV7-9, the J gene TRBJ2-2, with D uncertain. This CDR3 region has 15 residues. Germline CDR1 SEHNR, CDR2 FQNEAQ (reference sequence). Trimming removed 4 bases from V and 3 bases from J, with 12 bases in between. The CDR3 spells CASSSNSGDTGELFF. The CDR3 DNA sequence: TGTGCCAGCAGCTCAAACAGTGGGGACACCGGGGAGCTGTTTTTT.

This sequence joins TRBV6-2 or TRBV6-3 and TRBJ2-2; 8 positions agree with TRBD2. CDR1 and CDR2 (germline): MNHEY, SVGEGT. The ends lost 4 bases at V and 9 bases at J; junction bases unmatched: 4. The CDR3 totals 13 residues. The CDR3 nucleotides are TGTGCCAGCAGTTGGGGACTAGGGCGGGAGCTGTTTTTT. It translates to CASSWGLGRELFF.

In this sample, this clonotype turned up a few times. The V and J genes are TRBV6-2 or TRBV6-3 and TRBJ1-5; TRBD1 matches at 7 bases. This CDR3 contains 16 residues. The J segment lost 6 bases and the V segment lost 2 bases, leaving 10 bases of the junction unmatched. The V gene's germline CDR1 is MNHEY and CDR2 SVGEGT. For the CDR3, the DNA is TGTGCCAGCAGTTACGGGACCGACAGGGTGGGTCAGCCCCAGCATTTT. Translating it yields CASSYGTDRVGQPQHF.

This CDR3 reads CASSQGTETQYF. In nucleotides, the CDR3 is TGCGCCAGCAGCCAAGGAACTGAGACCCAGTACTTC. The chain has TRBV4-1 and TRBJ2-5; D not certain. The V gene's germline CDR1 is MGHRA and CDR2 YSYEKL. The V end lost 1 base, the J end lost 5 bases, and 5 bases lay between the germline ends. CDR3 length: 12 amino acids.

The chain has TRBV5-6 and TRBJ1-6; D ambiguous. Between the trimmed V and J ends, which lost 0 bases and 2 bases, there was a span of 9 bases. The CDR3 is made up of 16 amino acids. Germline V gives CDR1 SGHDT, CDR2 YYEEEE. CDR3 in amino acids: CASSLASGPYNSPLHF. The CDR3 DNA reads as TGTGCCAGCAGCTTGGCGAGCGGACCCTATAATTCACCCCTCCACTTT.

This clonotype was detected many times. The V gene is TRBV7-9, the J gene TRBJ2-3; a weak D match, TRBD1 (5 bases). Germline CDR1 SEHNR, CDR2 FQNEAQ (reference sequence). The CDR3 has 15 amino acids. The V end was cut by 4 bases, the J end by 1 base, with 12 bases between. CDR3 sequence reads: CASSSPGSGTDTQYF. The CDR3 nucleotides are TGTGCCAGCAGCTCCCCAGGGTCCGGCACAGATACGCAGTATTTT.

The chain employs TRBV7-2 and TRBJ1-1; 7 positions agree with TRBD1. CDR3 length equals 12 residues. The trim removed 11 bases at V and 5 bases at J, leaving 8 bases unmatched. CDR1 SGHTA and CDR2 FQGNSA come from the germline V gene. The CDR3 loop reads CAAGTAYTEAFF. The CDR3 bases are TGTGCCGCAGGGACAGCCTATACTGAAGCTTTCTTT.

This clonotype was counted a few times. This chain connects TRBV4-1 to TRBJ1-4; D remains unclear. V was clipped by 9 bases and J by 7 bases, with 21 bases between them. The CDR3 consists of 15 residues. CDR1 and CDR2 from the germline V gene are MGHRA and YSYEKL. The CDR3 sequence is CASMRRSGLGEKLFF. As DNA, the CDR3 is TGCGCCAGTATGAGACGATCCGGGCTAGGTGAAAAACTGTTTTTT.

The V call is TRBV15, the J call TRBJ1-5; no clear D. The CDR3 runs 15 residues. Trimming cost V 6 bases and J 4 bases, with 16 bases left between them. Germline CDR1 is LNHNV and CDR2 is YYDKDF (reference sequence). The CDR3 DNA is TGTGCCACCAGTAGTTCCCGGGCCCTAAATCAGCCCCAGCATTTT. It codes for CATSSSRALNQPQHF.

This clonotype was seen only a few times. The rearrangement uses TRBV4-2 and TRBJ2-3; 10 bases match TRBD2. Germline V CDR1 and CDR2: LGHNA, YNFKEQ. The CDR3 extends over 17 amino acids. Losses at the gene ends were 0 bases for V and 5 bases for J; bases not matched to a gene: 8. Here the CDR3 DNA reads TGTGCCAGCAGCCAAGAAGGTAGCGGGGGGCGGGGAGATACGCAGTATTTT. Translation gives CASSQEGSGGRGDTQYF.

This clonotype was recorded a few times. The chain combines TRBV7-9 with TRBJ1-2; 8 bases are a match to TRBD1. Trimming at V came to 4 bases and at J to 5 bases, leaving 12 bases not matched to a gene. The V gene's germline CDR1 is SEHNR and CDR2 FQNEAQ (reference sequence). This CDR3 comprises 16 residues. The CDR3 nucleotides are TGTGCCAGCAGCTCCCCCGGACAGGGTAGAAATTATGGCTACACCTTC. Its translation: CASSSPGQGRNYGYTF. Complete variable domain (other parts from reference TRBV7-9 and TRBJ1-2): DTGVSQNPRHKITKRGQNVTFRCDPISEHNRLYWYRQTLGQGPEFLTYFQNEAQLEKSRLLSDRFSAERPKGSFSTLEIQRTEQGDSAMYLCASSSPGQGRNYGYTFGSGTRLTVV.

This clonotype was picked up a small number of times. The junction and the germline gene differ at one end; a read error may be behind it. This rearrangement joins TRBV6-2 or TRBV6-3 to TRBJ2-3; D might be TRBD1 (6 bases). Germline CDR1 and CDR2: MNHEY and SVGEGT. The CDR3 has 14 amino acids. CDR3 loop: CASSFVGATDTQYF. In DNA, the CDR3 is TGTGCCAGTAGTTTTGTGGGGGCCACAGATACGCAGTATTTT.

The chain links TRBV12-3 or TRBV12-4 to TRBJ1-5; D gene unclear. This CDR3 is built from 14 residues. Between the trimmed V and J ends, which lost 0 bases and 7 bases, there was a span of 10 bases. In nucleotides, the CDR3 is TGTGCCAGCAGTTTAGCGCCCCGGAGGCAGCCCCAGCATTTT. Its protein is CASSLAPRRQPQHF.

This clonotype came up a few times. The chain carries TRBV28 and TRBJ2-3; no clear D. The CDR3 runs 15 residues. Per the germline V gene, CDR1 is MDHEN and CDR2 is SYDVKM. V lost 4 bases to trimming and J lost 2 bases, with 13 bases between them. For the CDR3, the DNA is TGTGCCAGCAGTTCGTACGACGGAATCACAGATACGCAGTATTTT. This sequence encodes CASSSYDGITDTQYF.

This clonotype came up a few times. This chain uses TRBV13 with TRBJ2-5, with a weak D call TRBD2 (6 bases). Germline CDR1 and CDR2: PRHDT and FYEKMQ (reference sequence). V gave up 2 bases and J gave up 3 bases, with 19 bases separating them. The CDR3 is 17 residues long. CDR3 sequence: CASSLQGLSPSEETQYF. CDR3 bases: TGTGCCAGCAGCTTACAGGGACTTAGCCCCTCCGAAGAGACCCAGTACTTC.

This chain joins TRBV7-9 and TRBJ1-6, with 10 bases aligning to TRBD1. V gave up 5 bases and J gave up 10 bases; unmatched junction bases: 8. The CDR3 spans 15 residues. CDR1 SEHNR and CDR2 FQNEAQ come from the germline V gene (reference sequence). CDR3 amino acids: CASSTRDRGESPLHF. The CDR3 DNA reads TGTGCCAGCAGCACTCGGGACAGGGGCGAATCACCCCTCCACTTT.

The chain has TRBV7-2 and TRBJ2-3, with D hard to call. This CDR3 has 14 amino acids. Germline loops: CDR1 SGHTA, CDR2 FQGNSA. The germline V and J ends were trimmed by 1 base and 8 bases, with 13 bases remaining between them. The CDR3 nucleotides are TGTGCCAGCAGCTTAGAGGCCCAACTCGGTACGCAGTATTTT. It is translated as CASSLEAQLGTQYF. The full variable domain, in which reference TRBV7-2 and TRBJ2-3 provide the parts outside the CDR3, is GAGVSQSPSNKVTEKGKDVELRCDPISGHTALYWYRQSLGQGLEFLIYFQGNSAPDKSGLPSDRFSAERTGGSVSTLTIQRTQQEDSAVYLCASSLEAQLGTQYFGPGTRLTVL.

V gene TRBV4-2 combines with J gene TRBJ1-5; D gene uncertain. The CDR3 has 17 amino acids. Germline V gives CDR1 LGHNA, CDR2 YNFKEQ. V was pared by 0 bases and J by 2 bases, with 14 bases between. The CDR3 coding sequence is TGTGCCAGCAGCCAAGAAGGTAGTTTGGACCGCAATCAGCCCCAGCATTTT. This encodes CASSQEGSLDRNQPQHF.

This clonotype occurred a few times. The chain employs TRBV6-6 and TRBJ2-6, with a weak D call TRBD2 (6 bases). The CDR3 runs to 20 residues. Germline CDR1 MNHNY, CDR2 SVGAGI (reference sequence). Trimming stripped 5 bases from V and 0 bases from J, with 23 bases between. The CDR3 loop is CASSNPHPGLLSSGANVLTF. DNA of the CDR3: TGTGCCAGCAGTAACCCTCACCCGGGACTCTTGTCCTCTGGGGCCAACGTCCTGACTTTC.

This chain links TRBV7-2 with TRBJ2-2; 7 nucleotides line up with TRBD1. V gave up 5 bases and J gave up 1 base; unmatched junction bases: 10. From germline, CDR1 is SGHTA and CDR2 FQGNSA. The CDR3 contains 17 residues. The CDR3 DNA follows: TGTGCCAGCAGCACCCCGACGGACAGGCTGAACACCGGGGAGCTGTTTTTT. It codes for CASSTPTDRLNTGELFF.

The chain is built from TRBV6-2 or TRBV6-3 and TRBJ2-2; 10 nucleotides agree with TRBD1. Per the germline V gene, CDR1 is MNHEY and CDR2 is SVGEGT. Trimming took 6 bases from V and 8 from J; bases not matched to a gene: 12. The CDR3 length is 16 residues. Here the CDR3 DNA reads TGTGCCAGCAGCCACCACCCCGGGACAGGGGTAGGGGAGCTGTTTTTT. Protein: CASSHHPGTGVGELFF.

This clonotype was seen many times. The rearrangement uses TRBV7-2 and TRBJ1-2; 9 bases map to TRBD1. Trimming took 5 bases from V and 5 from J; bases not matched to a gene: 6. In germline, CDR1 is SGHTA, CDR2 FQGNSA. CDR3 length: 14 amino acids. The CDR3 region has the DNA TGTGCCAGCAGCCCGGGACAGGGTACTTATGGCTACACCTTC. Amino acids: CASSPGQGTYGYTF.

This clonotype was seen a handful of times. J is TRBJ1-1 and V is TRBV5-4, with D hard to call. The germline V gene encodes CDR1 SGHNT and CDR2 YYREEE (reference sequence). The CDR3 loop spans 14 amino acids. V lost 0 bases and J lost 1, with 7 bases in between. CDR3 amino acids: CASSLAGANTEAFF. CDR3 coding DNA: TGTGCCAGCAGCTTGGCTGGCGCGAACACTGAAGCTTTCTTT.

The V and J genes are TRBV30 and TRBJ1-5; 7 positions agree with TRBD1. CDR1 GTSNPN and CDR2 SVGIG come from the germline V gene (reference sequence). The CDR3 loop spans 13 amino acids. V shed 1 base and J 6 bases; nucleotides not matched to a gene: 3. DNA for the CDR3: TGTGCCTGGAGTGAGGGGGCAGGTCAGCCCCAGCATTTT. Its translation: CAWSEGAGQPQHF.